Listed below are T cell receptor beta chains from one sample, sequenced in a study of blood T cells in healthy people across ages. Each CDR3 protein is one row after TCRdb ran MiXCR on the 5' RACE reads. The table includes about 1.8 million distinct CDR3 sequences, just under 50% detected once. Sequencing was done on a sample of blood. The receptor source for this set is a woman in her thirties or forties in good health. Both conserved end residues are part of each CDR3. A D gene is named only where the DNA matches it firmly. Clone size, where shown, is once, few, many, or a class for clones that have expanded.

size: -
D: -
V: TRBV20-1
J: TRBJ2-3
CDR3: CSASKRRDTQYF
DNA: TGCAGTGCTAGCAAGAGGAGAGATACGCAGTATTTT

size: -
D: TRBD1
V: TRBV24-1
J: TRBJ2-1
CDR3: CATSERQGRNEQFF
DNA: TGTGCCACCAGTGAGAGACAGGGAAGGAATGAGCAGTTCTTC

size: -
D: TRBD1
V: TRBV12-3/TRBV12-4
J: TRBJ1-5
CDR3: CASSLGGGRGPYQPQHF
DNA: TGTGCCAGCAGTTTAGGGGGGGGCAGGGGGCCCTATCAGCCCCAGCATTTT

size: few
D: -
V: TRBV6-2/TRBV6-3
J: TRBJ2-7
CDR3: CASIDPRGRGYEQYF
DNA: TGTGCCAGCATCGACCCCCGAGGCAGGGGCTACGAGCAGTACTTC

size: -
D: -
V: TRBV2
J: TRBJ1-6
CDR3: CASSGTPDLDSPLHF
DNA: TGTGCCAGCAGTGGGACGCCGGATTTGGATTCACCCCTCCACTTT

size: few
D: -
V: TRBV6-6
J: TRBJ2-7
CDR3: CASSRQRPVEQYF
DNA: TGTGCCAGCAGTCGACAGAGGCCGGTCGAGCAGTACTTC

size: -
D: TRBD1
V: TRBV20-1
J: TRBJ2-3
CDR3: CSARKIGTGLIDTQYF
DNA: TGCAGTGCTAGAAAGATCGGGACAGGGTTGATAGATACGCAGTATTTT

size: -
D: TRBD1
V: TRBV7-2
J: TRBJ1-6
CDR3: CASSLVRPGGSVNSPLHF
DNA: TGTGCCAGCAGCTTAGTTCGGCCAGGGGGCTCCGTGAACTCACCCCTCCACTTT

size: -
D: TRBD2
V: TRBV20-1
J: TRBJ2-1
CDR3: CSARDPSGGFEQFF
DNA: TGCAGTGCTAGAGATCCGAGCGGGGGGTTTGAGCAGTTCTTC

size: -
D: -
V: TRBV15
J: TRBJ1-2
CDR3: CATSRVGYYGYTF
DNA: TGTGCCACCAGCAGAGTAGGGTACTATGGCTACACCTTC

size: -
D: -
V: TRBV5-1
J: TRBJ1-4
CDR3: CASSLAVGQTNEKLFF
DNA: TGCGCCAGCAGCTTGGCCGTTGGACAGACGAATGAAAAACTGTTTTTT

size: -
D: TRBD1
V: TRBV18
J: TRBJ2-4
CDR3: CASSTLGQEKNIQYF
DNA: TGTGCCAGCTCCACGCTCGGACAGGAGAAAAACATTCAGTACTTC

size: few
D: TRBD1
V: TRBV4-1
J: TRBJ2-4
CDR3: CASSHPGQSLAKNIQYF
DNA: TGCGCCAGCAGTCACCCGGGACAGAGTTTAGCCAAAAACATTCAGTACTTC

size: once
D: TRBD2
V: TRBV20-1
J: TRBJ2-7
CDR3: CSARPTTGTRPHEQYF
DNA: TGCAGTGCTAGACCTACGACCGGGACTAGACCCCACGAGCAGTACTTC

size: -
D: -
V: TRBV6-1
J: TRBJ1-2
CDR3: CASSEGPVLYGYTF
DNA: TGTGCCAGCAGTGAAGGGCCAGTACTCTATGGCTACACCTTC

size: -
D: -
V: TRBV4-1
J: TRBJ1-5
CDR3: CASRLLEQESSPQHF
DNA: TGCGCCAGCAGACTCTTAGAACAGGAAAGTTCACCCCAGCATTTT

size: few
D: -
V: TRBV29-1
J: TRBJ1-1
CDR3: CSEGISNTEAFF
DNA: TGCAGCGAAGGTATCAGCAACACTGAAGCTTTCTTT

size: -
D: -
V: TRBV27
J: TRBJ2-5
CDR3: CASSRGFGETQYF
DNA: TGTGCCAGCAGTAGAGGCTTTGGGGAGACCCAGTACTTC

size: -
D: TRBD2
V: TRBV4-2
J: TRBJ2-3
CDR3: CDSSPRVNLAGGTDTQYF
DNA: TGTGACAGCAGCCCAAGGGTTAACCTAGCGGGGGGAACAGATACGCAGTATTTT

size: -
D: -
V: TRBV5-1
J: TRBJ2-1
CDR3: CASSLLSTPGNNEQFF
DNA: TGCGCCAGCAGCTTGTTATCCACCCCAGGAAACAATGAGCAGTTCTTC

size: -
D: TRBD1
V: TRBV29-1
J: TRBJ2-7
CDR3: CSVGTGYSYEQYF
DNA: TGCAGCGTCGGGACAGGGTACTCCTACGAGCAGTACTTC

size: few
D: -
V: TRBV7-8
J: TRBJ2-1
CDR3: CASSPLAFGNEQFF
DNA: TGTGCCAGCAGCCCGTTAGCGTTTGGCAATGAGCAGTTCTTC

size: -
D: -
V: TRBV7-9
J: TRBJ2-3
CDR3: CASSLGGVGIDTQYF
DNA: TGTGCCAGCAGCTTAGGGGGGGTTGGCATAGATACGCAGTATTTT

size: -
D: -
V: TRBV2
J: TRBJ2-5
CDR3: CASSRRQVQETQYF
DNA: TGTGCCAGCAGCCGCAGACAGGTTCAAGAGACCCAGTACTTC

size: -
D: -
V: TRBV15
J: TRBJ1-1
CDR3: CATSGNRPLNTEAFF
DNA: TGTGCCACCAGCGGAAACAGGCCACTGAACACTGAAGCTTTCTTT

size: -
D: TRBD1
V: TRBV6-1
J: TRBJ1-4
CDR3: CASSEVDGQDNEKLFF
DNA: TGTGCCAGCAGTGAAGTGGATGGACAGGATAATGAAAAACTGTTTTTT

size: -
D: -
V: TRBV6-6
J: TRBJ2-2
CDR3: CASSHRGGAGELFF
DNA: TGTGCCAGCAGCCACCGGGGAGGAGCCGGGGAGCTGTTTTTT

size: -
D: TRBD2
V: TRBV18
J: TRBJ2-7
CDR3: CASSPHSGGTEEQYF
DNA: TGTGCCAGCTCACCCCATAGCGGGGGGACAGAGGAGCAGTACTTC

size: few
D: -
V: TRBV6-5
J: TRBJ2-6
CDR3: CASLRVGANVLTF
DNA: TGTGCCAGCCTGAGAGTTGGGGCCAACGTCCTGACTTTC

size: once
D: TRBD2
V: TRBV6-5
J: TRBJ2-7
CDR3: CASSKTSGGRTEQYF
DNA: TGTGCCAGCAGTAAAACCTCGGGGGGGCGTACGGAGCAGTACTTC

size: few
D: -
V: TRBV29-1
J: TRBJ2-5
CDR3: CSVLVGAKTQYF
DNA: TGCAGCGTTCTCGTGGGGGCGAAGACCCAGTACTTC

size: -
D: TRBD1
V: TRBV5-1
J: TRBJ2-6
CDR3: CASRSRDRASGADVLTF
DNA: TGCGCCAGCCGCTCTAGGGACAGGGCCTCTGGGGCCGACGTCCTGACTTTC

size: -
D: TRBD1
V: TRBV6-5
J: TRBJ2-1
CDR3: CASSLTGVFYNEQFF
DNA: TGTGCCAGCAGCCTCACAGGGGTCTTCTACAATGAGCAGTTCTTC

size: -
D: -
V: TRBV11-2
J: TRBJ2-7
CDR3: CATPGTTPAEQYF
DNA: TGTGCTACGCCCGGGACAACTCCTGCCGAGCAGTACTTC

size: -
D: -
V: TRBV28
J: TRBJ1-5
CDR3: CASTVTGTRGDQPQHF
DNA: TGTGCCAGCACCGTTACCGGGACACGCGGTGATCAGCCCCAGCATTTT

size: -
D: -
V: TRBV15
J: TRBJ1-1
CDR3: CATSKTGSLNTEAFF
DNA: TGTGCCACCAGCAAAACGGGATCCTTGAACACTGAAGCTTTCTTT

size: few
D: TRBD1
V: TRBV13
J: TRBJ2-5
CDR3: CASSSDSGGHLSETQYF
DNA: TGTGCCAGCAGCTCCGATTCAGGGGGCCACTTATCAGAGACCCAGTACTTC

size: -
D: TRBD1
V: TRBV6-5
J: TRBJ1-2
CDR3: CASSYPAGQGFSGYTF
DNA: TGTGCCAGCAGTTACCCGGCGGGACAGGGCTTCTCTGGCTACACCTTC

size: few
D: TRBD2
V: TRBV3-1
J: TRBJ2-1
CDR3: CASSQEGSGANEQFF
DNA: TGTGCCAGCAGCCAAGAAGGTAGCGGGGCGAATGAGCAGTTCTTC

size: -
D: TRBD1
V: TRBV5-1
J: TRBJ2-4
CDR3: CASSLQGFKNIQYF
DNA: TGCGCCAGCAGCTTACAGGGGTTCAAAAACATTCAGTACTTC

size: -
D: -
V: TRBV19
J: TRBJ1-2
CDR3: CASMGQGPDFYGYTF
DNA: TGTGCCAGTATGGGGCAGGGGCCGGATTTCTATGGCTACACCTTC